What follows are 27 T cell receptor beta chains derived from one specimen sequenced in a study of cytomegalovirus exposure and HLA in healthy donors. The PCR was carried out with 60 Vbeta primers and 13 Jbeta primers. Method: immunoSEQ multiplex PCR; TCRdb's copy keeps in-frame clones and lacks some. In the table there are approximately 80,000 clones, approximately 75% of which are singletons. Sequenced: PBMCs. Receptors were obtained from a man aged 55 to 70 in good health and CMV-seronegative.

This chain connects TRBV9 to TRBJ2-3; 9 bases are a match to TRBD2. Germline V gene lookup returns CDR1 SGDLS and CDR2 YYNGEE. V shed 3 bases and J 2 bases; nucleotides not matched to a gene: 7. The CDR3 has 16 residues. CDR3 bases: TGTGCCAGCAGCGGGAAGCGGGGGGTCCCCACAGATACGCAGTATTTT. Translated: CASSGKRGVPTDTQYF.

The chain recombines TRBV25-1 with TRBJ2-3, with 7 positions matching TRBD2. Germline values: CDR1 MGHDK, CDR2 SYGVNS. The CDR3 totals 13 residues. J gave up 5 bases and V 4 bases, and 3 bases lay outside the gene matches. The CDR3 spells CASSGGGEDTQYF. DNA for the CDR3: TGTGCCAGCAGTGGCGGGGGAGAAGATACGCAGTATTTT. Full variable domain (missing parts from reference TRBV25-1 and TRBJ2-3): EADIYQTPRYLVIGTGKKITLECSQTMGHDKMYWYQQDPGMELHLIHYSYGVNSTEKGDLSSESTVSRIRTEHFPLTLESARPSHTSQYLCASSGGGEDTQYFGPGTRLTVL.

The rearrangement joins TRBV4-2 to TRBJ2-7; 11 bases fit TRBD2. Trimming removed 4 bases from V and 2 bases from J; junction bases left unmatched: 1. CDR1 and CDR2 from the germline V gene are LGHNA and YNFKEQ. CDR3 size: 14 residues. The CDR3 DNA reads TGTGCCAGCAGCCTTAGCGGGGGGGCCTACGAGCAGTACTTC. Its translation: CASSLSGGAYEQYF.

The rearrangement uses TRBV4-1 and TRBJ2-3; 13 bases line up with TRBD2. Germline assignment: CDR1 MGHRA and CDR2 YSYEKL. The CDR3 runs to 16 residues. The junction had 13 bases not matched to a gene; V was cut back by 11 bases and J by 5 bases. CDR3 loop: CASQTPTSGGEDTQYF. In nucleotides, the CDR3 is TGCGCCTCACAAACCCCCACTAGCGGGGGGGAAGATACGCAGTATTTT.

V and J are TRBV5-1 and TRBJ2-7, with 11 bases aligning to TRBD1. CDR3 size: 15 residues. CDR1 and CDR2 (germline): SGHRS, YFSETQ. V lost 4 bases to trimming and J lost 2 bases; unmatched junction nucleotides: 5. The CDR3 sequence: CASSPGTGGTYEQYF. The CDR3 nucleotides read TGCGCCAGCAGCCCCGGGACAGGGGGTACCTACGAGCAGTACTTC.

The chain is built from TRBV5-6 and TRBJ2-1; no clear D. V lost 0 bases to trimming and J lost 9 bases, with 7 bases between them. There are 12 residues in the CDR3. CDR1 SGHDT and CDR2 YYEEEE come from the germline V gene. CDR3 in amino acids: CASSLGGGEQFF. For the CDR3, the DNA is TGTGCCAGCAGCTTGGGTGGCGGTGAGCAGTTCTTC.

This chain uses TRBV4-2 with TRBJ1-2; the D gene is possibly TRBD1 (6 bases). Between the trimmed V and J ends, which lost 0 bases and 0 bases, there was a span of 11 bases. The germline gives CDR1 LGHNA, CDR2 YNFKEQ. CDR3 length equals 16 residues. This CDR3 reads CASSQEYGQPNYGYTF. In DNA form, the CDR3 reads TGTGCCAGCAGCCAAGAATACGGACAGCCTAACTATGGCTACACCTTC.

The CDR3 DNA reads as TGTGCCCTGAAGGGGCTCCAGCGGGCTTACACCGGGGAGCTGTTTTTT. It codes for CALKGLQRAYTGELFF. The V call is TRBV7-9, the J call TRBJ2-2, with D perhaps matching TRBD2 (6 bases). Germline CDR1 is SEHNR and CDR2 is FQNEAQ (reference sequence). Trimming pared 11 bases from V and 3 bases from J, leaving 22 bases between. The CDR3 has 16 residues.

The chain joins TRBV6-5 to TRBJ2-7; D unclear. CDR1 is MNHEY and CDR2 is SVGAGI in the germline V gene. The CDR3 totals 13 residues. The V gene lost 0 bases and the J gene lost 6 bases, with 9 bases spanning the gap. In nucleotides, the CDR3 is TGTGCCAGCAGTTACTCGTGGCTGCCCGAGCAGTACTTC. Translation: CASSYSWLPEQYF.

In the case of this clone: Mismatch with germline at one junction end may stem from a read error. The chain links TRBV7-9 to TRBJ1-1; possibly TRBD1 for D (6 bases). This CDR3 has 12 residues. Germline V lookup: CDR1 SEHNR, CDR2 FQNEAQ (reference sequence). The CDR3, as DNA: TGTTCCAGCAGCAAGACAGGCTTTGGGGCTTTCTTT. Translation: CSSSKTGFGAFF.

On this clone: One junction end disagrees with the germline gene, perhaps due to a read error. The V and J genes are TRBV7-6 and TRBJ2-3; D call uncertain. CDR1 is SGHVS, CDR2 FNYEAQ, per germline. CDR3 length: 15 residues. The CDR3 sequence is CASSQMFYSTDTQYF. CDR3 sequence (DNA): TGTGCTAGCAGCCAAATGTTCTATTCCACAGATACGCAGTATTTT.

The sample holds one count of this clone. The rearrangement joins TRBV21-1 to TRBJ2-5; the listed D gene, TRBD1, was not tested against the DNA. TRBV21-1 is a documented pseudogene. The CDR3 is 19 amino acids. The CDR3 sequence is CASSKAYCETGAYQETQYF. DNA of the CDR3: TGTGCCAGCAGCAAAGCTTACTGCGAGACAGGGGCGTACCAAGAGACCCAGTACTTC.

The rearrangement links TRBV7-3 to TRBJ1-1; D is uncertain. This CDR3 is 13 amino acids long. Trimming cost V 5 bases and J 2 bases, with 9 bases left between them. The V gene's germline CDR1 is SGHTA and CDR2 FQGTGA. The CDR3 spells CASSLFANTEAFF. CDR3 DNA sequence: TGTGCCAGCAGCCTATTTGCCAACACTGAAGCTTTCTTT. The full variable domain, its missing parts supplied by reference TRBV7-3 and TRBJ1-1, is GAGVSQTPSNKVTEKGKYVELRCDPISGHTALYWYRQSLGQGPEFLIYFQGTGAADDSGLPNDRFFAVRPEGSVSTLKIQRTERGDSAVYLCASSLFANTEAFFGQGTRLTVV.

This chain joins TRBV7-3 and TRBJ2-1, with D unresolved. The CDR3 extends over 17 amino acids. Germline V gives CDR1 SGHTA, CDR2 FQGTGA. V was clipped by 0 bases and J by 3 bases, with 15 bases between them. This chain's CDR3 is CASSLTSSVQSYNEQFF. The CDR3 DNA reads as TGTGCCAGCAGCTTAACCTCCTCGGTACAGAGCTACAATGAGCAGTTCTTC.

The chain couples TRBV19 to TRBJ2-3, with a tentative D call TRBD1 (8 bases). The germline gives CDR1 LNHDA, CDR2 SQIVND (reference sequence). This CDR3 region has 16 residues. Trimming stripped 5 bases from V and 6 bases from J, with 21 bases between. In DNA, the CDR3 is TGTGCCAGTAGTTCGCTCCCTGACAGGGGAGGGGATACGCAGTATTTT. It specifies CASSSLPDRGGDTQYF.

The chain recombines TRBV7-9 with TRBJ1-5; 8 nucleotides align to TRBD1. The germline gives CDR1 SEHNR, CDR2 FQNEAQ (reference sequence). The ends lost 3 bases at V and 3 bases at J; junction bases unmatched: 4. The CDR3 is 15 residues long. The CDR3 is CASSFGTGSNQPQHF. The CDR3 DNA is TGTGCCAGCAGCTTTGGGACAGGCTCCAATCAGCCCCAGCATTTT.

A single count supports this clone. This chain connects TRBV19 to TRBJ2-7; D might be TRBD2 (6 bases). Per germline, CDR1 LNHDA and CDR2 SQIVND (reference sequence). V lost 5 bases and J lost 6, with 14 bases in between. The length of the CDR3 is 13 residues. This CDR3 reads CASSFGGDSEQYF. The CDR3 DNA follows: TGTGCCAGTAGTTTTGGAGGGGATAGCGAGCAGTACTTC.

The V and J genes are TRBV6-5 and TRBJ2-7; D may be TRBD2 (6 bases). V lost 6 bases and J 6 bases, leaving 18 bases between the germline ends. In germline, CDR1 is MNHEY, CDR2 SVGAGI. The CDR3 is made up of 14 amino acids. CDR3 sequence reads: CASSQNPGLPEQYF. CDR3 in DNA: TGTGCCAGCAGCCAAAATCCGGGACTTCCCGAGCAGTACTTC.

V and J are TRBV5-1 and TRBJ1-1; TRBD1 might be the D (6 bases). The CDR3 sequence is 15 residues long. Germline loops: CDR1 SGHRS, CDR2 YFSETQ. Trimming shortened V by 0 bases and J by 0 bases, and 9 bases separated the two germline ends. CDR3 protein: CASSLGPGVNTEAFF. The CDR3 region has the DNA TGCGCCAGCAGCTTGGGTCCAGGGGTGAACACTGAAGCTTTCTTT. Complete variable domain (other parts from reference TRBV5-1 and TRBJ1-1): KAGVTQTPRYLIKTRGQQVTLSCSPISGHRSVSWYQQTPGQGLQFLFEYFSETQRNKGNFPGRFSGRQFSNSRSEMNVSTLELGDSALYLCASSLGPGVNTEAFFGQGTRLTVV.

This clone was counted once. This rearrangement joins TRBV29-1 to TRBJ1-3; D is possibly TRBD1 (5 bases). The germline gives CDR1 SQVTM, CDR2 ANQGSEA. The V end lost 7 bases, the J end lost 0 bases, and 13 bases lay between the germline ends. The CDR3 is 14 amino acids. CDR3 sequence reads: CSAAQDLSGNTIYF. DNA for the CDR3: TGCAGCGCTGCACAGGACCTCTCTGGAAACACCATATATTTT.

This chain connects TRBV2 to TRBJ1-6; D is possibly TRBD1 (6 bases). The CDR3 sequence is 14 residues long. Per germline, CDR1 SNHLY and CDR2 FYNNEI. V lost 3 bases and J 7 bases, leaving 10 bases between the germline ends. The CDR3 region is CASSDGQWNSPLHF. The CDR3 bases are TGTGCCAGCAGTGACGGACAGTGGAATTCACCCCTCCACTTT.

This chain uses TRBV30 with TRBJ2-3; TRBD2 matches at 14 bases. Trimming removed 4 bases from V and 4 bases from J; junction bases left unmatched: 1. Germline CDR1 GTSNPN, CDR2 SVGIG (reference sequence). The CDR3 sequence is 14 residues long. The CDR3 sequence: CAWKTSGGADTQYF. The CDR3 DNA reads TGTGCCTGGAAGACTAGCGGGGGGGCAGATACGCAGTATTTT. Full variable domain (rest looked up from reference TRBV30 and TRBJ2-3): SQTIHQWPATLVQPVGSPLSLECTVEGTSNPNLYWYRQAAGRGLQLLFYSVGIGQISSEVPQNLSASRPQDRQFILSSKKLLLSDSGFYLCAWKTSGGADTQYFGPGTRLTVL.

This clone was seen only a few times. The V call is TRBV19, the J call TRBJ1-5; maybe TRBD1 (5 bases). Germline V gives CDR1 LNHDA, CDR2 SQIVND (reference sequence). Trimming shortened V by 0 bases and J by 1 base, and 13 bases separated the two germline ends. The CDR3 contains 17 residues. The CDR3 loop reads CASSIDSRQTSNQPQHF. The DNA of the CDR3 is TGTGCCAGTAGTATAGATTCACGACAGACGAGCAATCAGCCCCAGCATTTT.

The rearrangement links TRBV7-2 to TRBJ2-5; D is undetermined. CDR1 and CDR2 (germline): SGHTA, FQGNSA. The CDR3 runs 12 residues. Between the trimmed V and J ends, which lost 4 bases and 2 bases, there was a span of 5 bases. The CDR3 loop is CASSSTQETQYF. The CDR3 nucleotides are TGTGCCAGCAGCTCGACTCAAGAGACCCAGTACTTC.

This chain connects TRBV6-1 to TRBJ1-5; no definite D call. Germline V gene lookup returns CDR1 MNHNS and CDR2 SASEGT. Trimming took 5 bases from V and 4 from J, leaving 9 bases between them. This CDR3 has 13 residues. The CDR3 here is CASSWRINQPQHF. In nucleotides, the CDR3 is TGTGCCAGCAGTTGGCGGATTAATCAGCCCCAGCATTTT.

The chain employs TRBV6-1 and TRBJ2-3, with TRBD1 matching over 7 bases. CDR1 and CDR2 (germline): MNHNS, SASEGT. With V trimmed by 2 bases and J by 0 bases, 5 bases remained unmatched. This CDR3 has 16 residues. CDR3 amino acids: CASSERTGASTDTQYF. The CDR3 DNA sequence: TGTGCCAGCAGTGAACGGACAGGCGCTAGCACAGATACGCAGTATTTT.

The chain joins TRBV13 to TRBJ1-2, with D maybe TRBD1 (5 bases). The germline V gene has CDR1 PRHDT and CDR2 FYEKMQ (reference sequence). Trimming pared 0 bases from V and 5 bases from J, leaving 7 bases between. This CDR3 comprises 13 residues. As DNA, the CDR3 is TGTGCCAGCAGCTTAGGGACAGCTTATGGCTACACCTTC. Translation: CASSLGTAYGYTF.